This T cell receptor beta chain was profiled in a study of blood T cell repertoires in COVID-19. Study details: Acute and convalescent COVID-19 specimens originated in the United States, Italy and Spain.

The authors' processing: The authors estimated nucleated cell counts from reference gene primer amplification. Some clones are missing from TCRdb's copy, which holds only in-frame ones; the method was immunoSEQ multiplex PCR. V, J and clone size were drawn from that table, and D and trimming were deduced from the DNA. Here the sample spans 150,000 to 200,000 clones, roughly 73% being singletons. The CDR3 covers 16 residues. Germline V lookup: CDR1 LNHDA, CDR2 SQIVND (reference sequence). Trimming removed 6 bases at V and 4 bases at J, with 21 bases between. The chain is built from TRBV19 and TRBJ1-2; TRBD1 might be the D (5 bases). The sample comprised peripheral blood. The receptor was isolated from a woman older than 75 with active or convalescent COVID-19. CDR3 amino acids: CASSPGGRPTGYGYTF. The CDR3 coding sequence is TGTGCCAGTAGCCCCGGGGGTAGGCCTACTGGCTATGGCTACACCTTC.